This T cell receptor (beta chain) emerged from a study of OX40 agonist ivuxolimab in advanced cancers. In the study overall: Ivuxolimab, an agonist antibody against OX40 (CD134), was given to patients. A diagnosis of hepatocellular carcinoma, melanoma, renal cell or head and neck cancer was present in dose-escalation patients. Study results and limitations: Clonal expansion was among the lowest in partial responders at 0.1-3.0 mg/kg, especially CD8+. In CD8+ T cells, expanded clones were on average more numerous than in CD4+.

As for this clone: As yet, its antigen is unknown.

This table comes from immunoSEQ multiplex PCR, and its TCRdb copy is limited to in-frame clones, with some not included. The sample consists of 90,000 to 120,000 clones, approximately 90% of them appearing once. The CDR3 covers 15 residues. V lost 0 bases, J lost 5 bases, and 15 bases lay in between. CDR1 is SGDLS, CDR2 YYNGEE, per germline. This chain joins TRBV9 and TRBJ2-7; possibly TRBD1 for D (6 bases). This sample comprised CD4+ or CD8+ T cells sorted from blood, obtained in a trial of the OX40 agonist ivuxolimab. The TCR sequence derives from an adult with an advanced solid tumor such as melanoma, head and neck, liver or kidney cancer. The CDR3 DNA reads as TGTGCCAGCAGCGTAGCCCCACAGGGCTCAGACGAGCAGTACTTC. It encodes CASSVAPQGSDEQYF. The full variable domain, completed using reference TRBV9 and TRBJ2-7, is DSGVTQTPKHLITATGQRVTLRCSPRSGDLSVYWYQQSLDQGLQFLIQYYNGEERAKGNILERFSAQQFPDLHSELNLSSLELGDSALYFCASSVAPQGSDEQYFGPGTRLTVT.